The entry that follows covers one T cell receptor (beta chain) sequence. Its specificity is not known. The record originates from a study of T cells in Graves' hyperthyroidism and ophthalmopathy. Study-wide context: Sampling of peripheral blood happened at initial diagnosis, prior to any treatment.

Study outcomes and limitations: Separation of ophthalmopathy from stable hyperthyroidism was achieved by a 13 V-J model. Most thyroid clonotypes expanded above 0.001 appeared in blood too.

Germline V gene lookup returns CDR1 PRHDT and CDR2 FYEKMQ (reference sequence). The CDR3 length is 14 residues. The V gene lost 3 bases and the J gene lost 8 bases, with 16 bases spanning the gap. The diagnoses drew upon clinical symptoms, serum thyroxine and TRAb, thyroid ultrasound and orbital computed tomography. What was amplified from RNA transcripts were TCR beta CDR3 regions. The primer set for the first-round RT-PCR of the TCR CDR3 was HTBI. TCRdb reprocessed the multiplex PCR reads with MiXCR, giving one entry per CDR3 protein. The data contain 250,000 to 400,000 distinct CDR3 sequences, roughly 13% of them singletons.

Sequencing input: blood. This chain connects TRBV13 to TRBJ2-5; D is unresolved. The sequence came from a woman in her thirties or forties with Graves' ophthalmopathy. In DNA, the CDR3 is TGTGCCAGCAGCTTCAATTTGTCCTCCAGCACCCAGTACTTC. Amino acids: CASSFNLSSSTQYF.